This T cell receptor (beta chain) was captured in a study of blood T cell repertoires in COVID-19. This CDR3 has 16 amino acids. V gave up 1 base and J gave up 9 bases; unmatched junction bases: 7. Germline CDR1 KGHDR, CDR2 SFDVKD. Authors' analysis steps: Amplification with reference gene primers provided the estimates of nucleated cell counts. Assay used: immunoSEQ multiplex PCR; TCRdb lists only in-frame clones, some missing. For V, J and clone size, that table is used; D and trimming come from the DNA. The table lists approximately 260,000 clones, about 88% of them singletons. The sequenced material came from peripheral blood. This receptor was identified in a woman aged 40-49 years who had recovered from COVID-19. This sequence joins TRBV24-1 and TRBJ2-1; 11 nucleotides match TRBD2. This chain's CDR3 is CATSDFGSGRAREQFF. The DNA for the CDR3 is TGTGCCACCAGTGATTTTGGTAGCGGGAGGGCCCGTGAGCAGTTCTTC.